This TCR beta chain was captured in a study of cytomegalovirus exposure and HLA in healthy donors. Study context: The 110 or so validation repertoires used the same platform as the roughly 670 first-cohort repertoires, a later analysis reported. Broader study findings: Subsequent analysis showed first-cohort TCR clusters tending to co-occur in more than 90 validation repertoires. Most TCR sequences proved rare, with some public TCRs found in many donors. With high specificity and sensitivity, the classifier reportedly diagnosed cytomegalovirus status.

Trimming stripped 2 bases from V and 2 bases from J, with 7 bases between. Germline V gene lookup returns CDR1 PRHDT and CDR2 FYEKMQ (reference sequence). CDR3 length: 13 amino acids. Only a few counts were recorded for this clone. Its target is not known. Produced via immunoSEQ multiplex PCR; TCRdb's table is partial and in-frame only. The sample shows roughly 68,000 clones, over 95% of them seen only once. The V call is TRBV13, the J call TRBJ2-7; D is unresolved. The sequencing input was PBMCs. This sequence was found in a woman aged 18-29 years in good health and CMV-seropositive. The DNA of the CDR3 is TGTGCCAGCAGCTTAACTCGTCCCTACGAGCAGTACTTC. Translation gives CASSLTRPYEQYF.